This TCR beta chain comes out of a study of neurological immune-mediated disorders. This clonotype was picked up many times. What it binds is not known. Per the germline V gene, CDR1 is DFQATT and CDR2 is SNEGSKA (reference sequence). The V and J ends lost 6 bases and 8 bases respectively, with 8 bases between them. The CDR3 is 10 amino acids. General study findings and limits: The study found no CDR3 amino acid sequences shared by expanded clones across subjects, suggesting private repertoires in all groups. In multiple sclerosis patients, the repertoire cluster was unrelated to clinical or MRI findings.

The cDNA was synthesized by 5'RACE incorporating 10-nucleotide random UMIs. In every sequencing run, more than 170 million TCR-beta sequences were generated from 15-18 subjects. TCRdb fed the 5' RACE reads into MiXCR, producing one record per CDR3 protein. Among around 50,000 distinct CDR3 sequences, over 3.5% were seen once, and the ten largest hold approximately 7.1%. Material: PBMCs. The gene calls are TRBV20-1 and TRBJ2-4; D unresolved. This clonotype originated in a man aged 60 to 69 with multiple sclerosis. The CDR3 nucleotides are TGCAGTGCAGGCCAGTACATTCAGTACTTC. Residues: CSAGQYIQYF.